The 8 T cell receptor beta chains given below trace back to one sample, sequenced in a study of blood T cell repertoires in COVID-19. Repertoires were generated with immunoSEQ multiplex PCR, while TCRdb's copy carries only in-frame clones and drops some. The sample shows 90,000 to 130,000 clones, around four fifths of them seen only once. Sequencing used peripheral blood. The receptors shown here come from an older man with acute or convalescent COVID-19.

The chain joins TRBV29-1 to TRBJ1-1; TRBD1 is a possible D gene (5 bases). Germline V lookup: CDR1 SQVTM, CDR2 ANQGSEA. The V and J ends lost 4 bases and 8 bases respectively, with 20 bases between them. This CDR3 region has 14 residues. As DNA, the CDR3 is TGCAGCGTTGCCCCAACGACAGAGCGCTGGGAAGCTTTCTTT. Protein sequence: CSVAPTTERWEAFF.

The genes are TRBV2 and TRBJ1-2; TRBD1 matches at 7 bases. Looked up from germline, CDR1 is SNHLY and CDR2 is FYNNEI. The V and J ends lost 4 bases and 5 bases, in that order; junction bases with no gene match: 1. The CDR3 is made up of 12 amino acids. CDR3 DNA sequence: TGTGCCAGCAGTGCGACAGGGTATGGCTACACCTTC. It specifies CASSATGYGYTF.

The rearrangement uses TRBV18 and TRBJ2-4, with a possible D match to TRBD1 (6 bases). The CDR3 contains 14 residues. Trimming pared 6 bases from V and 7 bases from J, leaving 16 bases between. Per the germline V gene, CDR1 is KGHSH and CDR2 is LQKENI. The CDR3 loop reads CASSLTGTQNIQYF. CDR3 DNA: TGTGCCAGCTCCCTCACCGGGACACAGAACATTCAGTACTTC.

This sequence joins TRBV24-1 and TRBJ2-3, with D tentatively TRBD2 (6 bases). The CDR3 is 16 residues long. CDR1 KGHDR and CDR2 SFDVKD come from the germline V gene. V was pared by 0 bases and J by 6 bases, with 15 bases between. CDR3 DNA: TGTGCCACCAGTGATTTGCGGAGCCGGGAGAGTGATACGCAGTATTTT. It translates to CATSDLRSRESDTQYF.

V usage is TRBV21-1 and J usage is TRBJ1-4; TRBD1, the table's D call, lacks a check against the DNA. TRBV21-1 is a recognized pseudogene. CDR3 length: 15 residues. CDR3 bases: TGTGCCAGCAGCTACCGGCCGGCAGGGTGGGAAAAACTGTTTTTT. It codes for CASSYRPAGWEKLFF.

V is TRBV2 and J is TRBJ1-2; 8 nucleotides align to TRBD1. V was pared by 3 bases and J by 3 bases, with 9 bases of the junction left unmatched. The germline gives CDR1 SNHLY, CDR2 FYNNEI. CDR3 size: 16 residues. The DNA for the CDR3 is TGTGCCAGCAGTGACAGGGGGCGGTTGTTAGACTATGGCTACACCTTC. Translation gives CASSDRGRLLDYGYTF.

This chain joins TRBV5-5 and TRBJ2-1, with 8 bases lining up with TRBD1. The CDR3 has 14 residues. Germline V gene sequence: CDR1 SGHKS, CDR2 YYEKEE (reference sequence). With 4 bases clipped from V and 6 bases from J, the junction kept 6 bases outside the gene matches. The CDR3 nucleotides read TGTGCCAGCAGCCGGACAGGGCAGGGCAATGAGCAGTTCTTC. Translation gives CASSRTGQGNEQFF.

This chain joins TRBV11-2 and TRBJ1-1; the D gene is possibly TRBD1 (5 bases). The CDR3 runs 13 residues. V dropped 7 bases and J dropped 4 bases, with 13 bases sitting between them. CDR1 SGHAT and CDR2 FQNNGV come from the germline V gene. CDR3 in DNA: TGTGCCAGCACCTTTCCGGGGGGCACTGAAGCTTTCTTT. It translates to CASTFPGGTEAFF.